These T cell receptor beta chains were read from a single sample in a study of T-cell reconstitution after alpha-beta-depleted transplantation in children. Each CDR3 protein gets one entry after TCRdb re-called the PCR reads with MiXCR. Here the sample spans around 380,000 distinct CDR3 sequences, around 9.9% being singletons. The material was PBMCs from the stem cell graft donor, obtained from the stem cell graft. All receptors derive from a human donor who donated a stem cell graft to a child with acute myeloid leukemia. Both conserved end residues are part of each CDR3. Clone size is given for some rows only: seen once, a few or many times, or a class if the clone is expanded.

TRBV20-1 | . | CSAYRVPGQSGYTF
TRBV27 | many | CASSQGLAGVYEQYF
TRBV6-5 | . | CASSYGSGAGNEQFF
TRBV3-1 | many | CASSRNEKLFF
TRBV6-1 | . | CASSEGGTADGYTF
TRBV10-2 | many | CASSESSLGGFF
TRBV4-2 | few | CASSRRTGETDTQYF
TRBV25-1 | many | CASSESTGPQETQYF
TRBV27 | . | CASSLRGVKSYEQYF
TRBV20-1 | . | CSARGTSPYEQYF
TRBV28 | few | CASSPLGGGGETQYF
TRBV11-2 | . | CASSLSGDGTDTQYF
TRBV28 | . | CASSDSFNQPQHF
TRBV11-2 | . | CASSIGQGPYNEQFF
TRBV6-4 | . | CAIRQHNTTMGEQFF
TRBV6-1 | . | CASSAPLQEGAFF
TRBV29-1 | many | CSTSLGPRTEAFF
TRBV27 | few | CASSFLGQGGSNEQFF
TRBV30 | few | CAWSVRNGGEQFF
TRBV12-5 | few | CASGLAVGGTQYF
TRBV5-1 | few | CASSQEPSSGNTIYF
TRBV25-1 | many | CASSEGTGGTYEQYF
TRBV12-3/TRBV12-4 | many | CASSYGSLYGYTF
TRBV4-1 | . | CASSRTGTSTYEQYF
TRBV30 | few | CAWSVSGGDTQYF
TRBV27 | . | CASSVKGTGGYNEQFF
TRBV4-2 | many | CASSQAGMGTQYF
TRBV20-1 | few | CSARREVGLNEQFF
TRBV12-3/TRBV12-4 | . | CASTPGTGGWTEAFF
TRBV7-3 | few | CASSLGGTGGRNTQYF
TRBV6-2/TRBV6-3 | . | CASRLPWGAFTDTQYF
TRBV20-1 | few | CSAIASDSGPDTQYF
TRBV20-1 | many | CSARPLGTIRGYNEQFF
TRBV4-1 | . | CASSQLDASSYNEQFF
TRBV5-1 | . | CASSLAGSGDYGYTF
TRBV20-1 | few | CSARDTGLPSTDTQYF
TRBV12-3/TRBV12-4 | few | CASSFRIRTGELFF
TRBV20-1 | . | CSARFSGLHYEQYF
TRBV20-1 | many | CSARVWDTGQETQYF
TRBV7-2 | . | CASSRVRTTNEKLFF
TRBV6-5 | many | CASSYGTPKDIQYF
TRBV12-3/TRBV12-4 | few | CASSTGTDTKTQYF
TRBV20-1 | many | CSAFTDTQYF
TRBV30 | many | CAWQRGAGTDTQYF
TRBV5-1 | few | CASSLARGRLGYTF
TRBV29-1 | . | CSVVLDRGYYEQYF
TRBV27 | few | CASALSRALAYEQYF
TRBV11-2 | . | CASSLAVNWGETQYF
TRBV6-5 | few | CASSPGTSGESSYNEQFF
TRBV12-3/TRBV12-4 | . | CASSPGNYEQYF
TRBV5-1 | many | CASSLDGGGPNIQYF
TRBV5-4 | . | CASSLEGVRTEAFF
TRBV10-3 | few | CAISPQVTLGYTF
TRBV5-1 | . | CASSSGLGISYNEQFF
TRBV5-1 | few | CASRSGQSPTGELFF
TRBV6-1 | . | CASTSEGSFTEAFF
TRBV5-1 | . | CASSFGSRDTQYF